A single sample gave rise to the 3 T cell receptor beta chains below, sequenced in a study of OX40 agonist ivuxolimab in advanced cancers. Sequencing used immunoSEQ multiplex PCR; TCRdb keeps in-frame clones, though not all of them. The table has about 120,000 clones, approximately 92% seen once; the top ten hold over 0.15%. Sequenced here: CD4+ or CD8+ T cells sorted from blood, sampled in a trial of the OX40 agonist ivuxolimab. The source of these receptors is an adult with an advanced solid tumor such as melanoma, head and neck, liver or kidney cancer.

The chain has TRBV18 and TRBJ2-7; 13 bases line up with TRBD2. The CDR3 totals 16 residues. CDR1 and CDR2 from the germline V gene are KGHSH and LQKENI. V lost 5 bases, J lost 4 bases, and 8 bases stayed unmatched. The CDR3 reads CASSWAGTSGVYEQYF. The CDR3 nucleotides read TGTGCCAGCTCATGGGCCGGGACTAGCGGGGTTTACGAGCAGTACTTC.

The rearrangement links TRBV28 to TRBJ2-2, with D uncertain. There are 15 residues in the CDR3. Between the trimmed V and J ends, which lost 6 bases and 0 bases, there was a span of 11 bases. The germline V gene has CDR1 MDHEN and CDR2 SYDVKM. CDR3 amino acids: CASRLGRPNTGELFF. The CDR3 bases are TGTGCCAGCAGACTTGGACGCCCGAACACCGGGGAGCTGTTTTTT.

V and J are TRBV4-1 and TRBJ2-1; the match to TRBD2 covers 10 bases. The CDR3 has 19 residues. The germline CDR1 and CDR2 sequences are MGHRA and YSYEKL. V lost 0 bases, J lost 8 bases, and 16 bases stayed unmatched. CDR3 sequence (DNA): TGCGCCAGCAGCCAAGATATGCGAGGGGGGCTAGCGGGAGACGATGAGCAGTTCTTC. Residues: CASSQDMRGGLAGDDEQFF.